This T cell receptor (beta chain) emerged from a study of cytomegalovirus exposure and HLA in healthy donors. Trimming cost V 7 bases and J 3 bases, with 8 bases left between them. The CDR3 contains 12 residues. From germline, CDR1 is ENHRY and CDR2 SYGVKD. Primers included in the PCR were 60 Vbeta and 13 Jbeta primers. The table came from immunoSEQ multiplex PCR; TCRdb's copy has only in-frame clones and leaves some out. In the table there are around 190,000 clones, over 75% of which are singletons. Sequencing input: PBMCs. The source is a woman aged 45-65 years in good health and CMV-seronegative. This chain connects TRBV10-3 to TRBJ2-3, with D tentatively TRBD1 (5 bases). The CDR3 nucleotides read TGTGCCATCAACCCAGGGACAGATACGCAGTATTTT. Translated: CAINPGTDTQYF.